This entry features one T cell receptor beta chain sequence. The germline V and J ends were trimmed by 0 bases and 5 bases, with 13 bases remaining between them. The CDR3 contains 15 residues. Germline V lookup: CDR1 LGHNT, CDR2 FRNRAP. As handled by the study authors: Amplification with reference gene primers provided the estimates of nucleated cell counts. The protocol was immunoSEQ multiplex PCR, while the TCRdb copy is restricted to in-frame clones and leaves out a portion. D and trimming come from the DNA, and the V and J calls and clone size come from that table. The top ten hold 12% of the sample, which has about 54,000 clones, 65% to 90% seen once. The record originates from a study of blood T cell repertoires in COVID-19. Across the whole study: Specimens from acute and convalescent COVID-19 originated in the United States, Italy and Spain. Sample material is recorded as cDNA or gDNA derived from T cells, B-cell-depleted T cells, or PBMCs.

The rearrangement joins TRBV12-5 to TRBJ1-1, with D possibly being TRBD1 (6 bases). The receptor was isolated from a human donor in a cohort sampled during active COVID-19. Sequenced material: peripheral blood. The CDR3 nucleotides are TGTGCTAGTGGTTTGGTACTAGGGGGTAGGACTGAAGCTTTCTTT. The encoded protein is CASGLVLGGRTEAFF.